This T cell receptor beta chain originates from a study of blood T cells in healthy people across ages. The germline V gene encodes CDR1 DFQATT and CDR2 SNEGSKA (reference sequence). V was trimmed by 3 bases and J by 0 bases, leaving 5 bases between them. This CDR3 is built from 13 residues. Study-level results: Possibly confounding the expanded clonotype changes was the fact that donor CMV status was unknown.

With a J-beta primer mix and a sample-barcoded 5' primer, a second PCR ran about 7 to 11 cycles. TCRdb called the 5' RACE reads again in MiXCR, with one record for every CDR3 protein. The repertoire holds about 1.6 million distinct CDR3 sequences, about 31% seen once, with around 10% in the top ten. To note about this clonotype: The antigen is unknown.

The rearrangement links TRBV20-1 to TRBJ1-4, with D unclear. This TCR was sampled from a woman aged 25 to 39 in good health. The sequenced sample consisted of blood. The DNA of the CDR3 is TGCAGTGCTAGGGGTCCAACTAATGAAAAACTGTTTTTT. Translating gives CSARGPTNEKLFF.